This paragraph reports one T cell receptor beta chain. These data come from a study of blood T cell repertoires in COVID-19. Study background: Italy, Spain and the United States were the sources of the convalescent and acute COVID-19 samples. PBMCs, B-cell-depleted T cells, or T cells provided the cDNA or gDNA that made up the material.

Patients in Seattle were enrolled during active infection, then followed longitudinally. This CDR3 has 15 amino acids. CDR1 is MGHRA, CDR2 YSYEKL, per germline. V was clipped by 3 bases and J by 6 bases; unmatched bases: 8. Per the authors' pipeline: Amplification from reference gene primers served as the basis for estimated nucleated cell counts. Assay: immunoSEQ multiplex PCR; the TCRdb copy retains only in-frame clones and omits some. V, J and clone size are taken as reported in that table, and D and trimming were inferred from the DNA itself. In the table there are hundreds of thousands of clones, 81% of which are singletons.

The sample consisted of peripheral blood. This receptor was obtained from an elderly woman with COVID-19, enrolled during active disease. The genes are TRBV4-1 and TRBJ1-2; 9 bases fit TRBD1. The CDR3 sequence: CASSHRDREGNGYTF. The CDR3 DNA reads TGCGCCAGCAGCCACCGGGACAGGGAAGGGAATGGCTACACCTTC.